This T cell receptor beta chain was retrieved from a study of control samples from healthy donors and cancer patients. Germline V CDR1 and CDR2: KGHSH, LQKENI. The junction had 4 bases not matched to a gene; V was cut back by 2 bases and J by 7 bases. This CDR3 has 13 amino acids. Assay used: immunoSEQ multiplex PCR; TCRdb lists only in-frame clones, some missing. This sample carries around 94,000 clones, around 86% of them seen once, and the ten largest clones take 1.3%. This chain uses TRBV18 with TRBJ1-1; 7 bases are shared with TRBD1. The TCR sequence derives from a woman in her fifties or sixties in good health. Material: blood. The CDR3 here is CASSPGTVNEAFF. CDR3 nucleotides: TGTGCCAGCTCACCAGGGACAGTTAATGAAGCTTTCTTT.